One sample yielded the 32 T cell receptor beta chains listed below, sequenced in a study of cytotoxic CD8 clonotypes in ibrutinib-treated CLL. Profiling relied on immunoSEQ multiplex PCR, and the TCRdb table lists in-frame clones only, not all of them. The table records around 310,000 clones, about 80% of them present only once. The input for sequencing was PBMCs, taken before ibrutinib treatment. The receptors derive from a human donor with chronic lymphocytic leukemia.

This chain connects TRBV6-5 to TRBJ2-7, with D perhaps TRBD1 or TRBD2 (5 bases each). This CDR3 has 13 residues. V was cut by 8 bases and J by 6 bases, with 17 bases left in between. CDR1 and CDR2 (germline): MNHEY, SVGAGI. CDR3 DNA: TGTGCCAGCCGGGGCAGCCTCATCCCCGAGCAGTACTTC. This encodes CASRGSLIPEQYF.

This rearrangement joins TRBV5-1 to TRBJ2-1; 7 positions match TRBD1. This CDR3 spans 15 amino acids. CDR1 is SGHRS, CDR2 YFSETQ, per germline. V was clipped by 0 bases and J by 8 bases; unmatched bases: 8. CDR3 amino acids: CASSLAPTGADEQFF. In DNA, the CDR3 is TGCGCCAGCAGCTTGGCACCAACAGGGGCGGATGAGCAGTTCTTC.

The gene calls are TRBV7-2 and TRBJ2-3, with 7 bases fitting TRBD2. The CDR3 is 14 residues long. The V gene's germline CDR1 is SGHTA and CDR2 FQGNSA. Trimming took 10 bases from V and 6 from J; bases not matched to a gene: 13. The CDR3 region is CAITYRREVDTQYF. The DNA for the CDR3 is TGTGCCATCACGTATCGACGGGAGGTGGATACGCAGTATTTT.

The chain combines TRBV15 with TRBJ2-1; TRBD2 matches at 13 bases. The CDR3 is 17 residues long. J was trimmed by 9 bases and V by 5 bases; bases with no gene match: 13. In germline, CDR1 is LNHNV, CDR2 YYDKDF (reference sequence). CDR3 nucleotide sequence: TGTGCCACCAGCGGGGAGACTAGCGGGAGGACCCCCGGTGAGCAGTTCTTC. Translation gives CATSGETSGRTPGEQFF.

The chain joins TRBV19 to TRBJ1-1; maybe TRBD1 (5 bases). In germline, CDR1 is LNHDA, CDR2 SQIVND (reference sequence). V was trimmed by 8 bases and J by 0 bases, leaving 13 bases between them. CDR3 length: 14 amino acids. CDR3 protein: CASAQSTVNTEAFF. The CDR3 coding sequence is TGTGCCAGTGCCCAATCGACAGTGAACACTGAAGCTTTCTTT.

The chain employs TRBV7-2 and TRBJ2-1, with D possibly TRBD2 on 5 matching bases. The CDR3 sequence is 15 residues long. CDR1 and CDR2 (germline): SGHTA, FQGNSA. Trimming cost V 1 base and J 3 bases, with 10 bases left between them. The CDR3 sequence is CASSLDRTYYNEQFF. Here the CDR3 DNA reads TGTGCCAGCAGCTTAGACCGGACTTACTACAATGAGCAGTTCTTC.

J is TRBJ2-3 and V is TRBV9; TRBD1 is a possible D gene (6 bases). This CDR3 is 16 amino acids long. The germline V gene encodes CDR1 SGDLS and CDR2 YYNGEE. Trimming took off 4 bases at V and 2 bases at J, with 17 bases between the two ends. The CDR3 coding sequence is TGTGCCAGCAGCCCGACCCTCACAGGGTCCACAGATACGCAGTATTTT. Protein product: CASSPTLTGSTDTQYF.

The CDR3 loop reads CASARDSSYNEQFF. In DNA, the CDR3 is TGTGCCAGCGCCCGGGACAGCTCCTACAATGAGCAGTTCTTC. This chain links TRBV19 with TRBJ2-1; 7 nucleotides match TRBD1. Germline-derived CDR1 and CDR2 are LNHDA and SQIVND (reference sequence). The J segment lost 0 bases and the V segment lost 9 bases, leaving 5 bases of the junction unmatched. The CDR3 loop spans 14 amino acids.

The chain uses TRBV5-4 and TRBJ2-5; tentatively, D is TRBD1 or TRBD2 (6 bases each). This CDR3 spans 15 amino acids. Per the germline V gene, CDR1 is SGHNT and CDR2 is YYREEE (reference sequence). V was shortened by 0 bases and J by 5 bases, with 14 bases between the two germline ends. CDR3 nucleotides: TGTGCCAGCAGCTTGGGGGGGGCATCCGTGGAGACCCAGTACTTC. Amino acids: CASSLGGASVETQYF.

V is TRBV30 and J is TRBJ2-3; D is unresolved. Per germline, CDR1 GTSNPN and CDR2 SVGIG (reference sequence). V was trimmed by 2 bases and J by 2 bases, leaving 8 bases between them. The length of the CDR3 is 13 residues. The CDR3 loop reads CAWSRFLTDTQYF. DNA for the CDR3: TGTGCCTGGAGTAGGTTCCTCACAGATACGCAGTATTTT. The whole variable domain, remainder taken from reference TRBV30 and TRBJ2-3, is SQTIHQWPATLVQPVGSPLSLECTVEGTSNPNLYWYRQAAGRGLQLLFYSVGIGQISSEVPQNLSASRPQDRQFILSSKKLLLSDSGFYLCAWSRFLTDTQYFGPGTRLTVL.

This clone was seen just once. Additional DNA sequences in this sample encode the identical CDR3. The gene calls are TRBV7-9 and TRBJ2-7; possible D gene TRBD2, 5 bases. The CDR3 consists of 14 residues. V was clipped by 4 bases and J by 0 bases, with 10 bases between them. The germline gives CDR1 SEHNR, CDR2 FQNEAQ (reference sequence). The CDR3 bases are TGTGCCAGCAGCTCGACGGGAAGCTCCTACGAGCAGTACTTC. It is translated as CASSSTGSSYEQYF.

The V gene is TRBV15, the J gene TRBJ1-2; TRBD1 matches at 9 bases. This CDR3 spans 13 amino acids. After removal of 8 bases from V and 2 bases from J, the junction contained 3 bases not matched to a gene. Germline assignment: CDR1 LNHNV and CDR2 YYDKDF (reference sequence). The CDR3 nucleotides read TGTGCCACCGGACAGGGGCGGAACTATGGCTACACCTTC. Protein sequence: CATGQGRNYGYTF.

The chain links TRBV9 to TRBJ1-1; no definite D call. Germline lookup yields CDR1 SGDLS and CDR2 YYNGEE. The CDR3 totals 14 residues. V lost 0 bases to trimming and J lost 0 bases, with 6 bases between them. The CDR3 here is CASSVDSVNTEAFF. CDR3 bases: TGTGCCAGCAGCGTAGATTCAGTGAACACTGAAGCTTTCTTT.

This chain uses TRBV5-5 with TRBJ1-2; no clear D. CDR1 SGHKS and CDR2 YYEKEE come from the germline V gene (reference sequence). V dropped 0 bases and J dropped 4 bases, with 16 bases sitting between them. The CDR3 runs to 16 residues. Here the CDR3 reads CASSLGGARLVYGYTF. CDR3 DNA: TGTGCCAGCAGCTTGGGTGGAGCGAGACTGGTCTATGGCTACACCTTC.

To note about this clone: This CDR3 is also generated by other DNA sequences in the sample. The J gene is TRBJ2-5, the V gene TRBV2; perhaps TRBD1 as D (6 bases). Germline assignment: CDR1 SNHLY and CDR2 FYNNEI. The CDR3 sequence is 13 residues long. V dropped 7 bases and J dropped 1 base, with 10 bases sitting between them. CDR3 coding DNA: TGTGCCAGCACCCGAGGGGGCCAAGAGACCCAGTACTTC. Encoded protein: CASTRGGQETQYF.

For the CDR3, the DNA is TGTGCCAGCAGCGTAGTTGGCTACTTCACCGGGGAGCTGTTTTTT. As protein: CASSVVGYFTGELFF. J is TRBJ2-2 and V is TRBV9; no reliable D call. Looked up from germline, CDR1 is SGDLS and CDR2 is YYNGEE. CDR3 length: 15 residues. Trimming shortened V by 0 bases and J by 4 bases, and 10 bases separated the two germline ends.

J is TRBJ2-5 and V is TRBV19, with no clear D. The V gene's germline CDR1 is LNHDA and CDR2 SQIVND (reference sequence). There are 14 residues in the CDR3. V was pared by 1 base and J by 0 bases, with 6 bases between. CDR3 sequence reads: CASSIGGNQETQYF. The CDR3 nucleotides are TGTGCCAGTAGTATAGGTGGAAACCAAGAGACCCAGTACTTC.

The V call is TRBV10-3, the J call TRBJ1-1, with 7 bases that match TRBD1. CDR3 length equals 14 residues. V lost 3 bases and J lost 5; bases outside the gene matches: 6. From germline, CDR1 is ENHRY and CDR2 SYGVKD. CDR3 DNA: TGTGCCATCAGTGAATCGACAGGGTATACTGAAGCTTTCTTT. Protein sequence: CAISESTGYTEAFF.

This chain joins TRBV5-1 and TRBJ1-1; 7 bases are a match to TRBD1. This CDR3 contains 15 residues. V dropped 3 bases and J dropped 0; count of bases not matched to a gene: 5. Germline V CDR1 and CDR2: SGHRS, YFSETQ. In DNA form, the CDR3 reads TGCGCCAGCAGCTGGACCGGGACAGTGAACACTGAAGCTTTCTTT. This translates into CASSWTGTVNTEAFF.

The chain is built from TRBV5-5 and TRBJ2-7, with 7 bases matching TRBD2. This CDR3 contains 18 residues. Trimming took 0 bases from V and 0 from J; bases not matched to a gene: 12. The germline gives CDR1 SGHKS, CDR2 YYEKEE (reference sequence). Here the CDR3 DNA reads TGTGCCAGCAGCTTGGCGGTAGCGGGCGACCTTTTCTCCTACGAGCAGTACTTC. It encodes CASSLAVAGDLFSYEQYF.

The chain combines TRBV28 with TRBJ2-6; D call uncertain. CDR1 is MDHEN, CDR2 SYDVKM, per germline. The CDR3 is 15 residues long. In DNA, the CDR3 is TGTGCAACAGATGGGCAGCCCTCTGGGGCCAACGTCCTGACTTTC. Protein sequence: CATDGQPSGANVLTF. The full variable domain, rest sourced from reference TRBV28 and TRBJ2-6, is DVKVTQSSRYLVKRTGEKVFLECVQDMDHENMFWYRQDPGLGLRLIYFSYDVKMKEKGDIPEGYSVSREKKERFSLILESASTNQTSMYLCATDGQPSGANVLTFGAGSRLTVL.

This sequence joins TRBV18 and TRBJ2-7, with D unresolved. The V gene's germline CDR1 is KGHSH and CDR2 LQKENI. Trimming removed 0 bases at V and 1 base at J, with 4 bases between. This CDR3 is 13 amino acids long. CDR3 region: CASSPPQSYEQYF. DNA of the CDR3: TGTGCCAGCTCACCACCGCAGTCCTACGAGCAGTACTTC.

The CDR3 spells CASSLGSRGYTF. The DNA of the CDR3 is TGTGCCAGCAGCTTAGGAAGCCGTGGCTACACCTTC. The chain has TRBV7-9 and TRBJ1-2; unclear D gene. Trimming removed 1 base at V and 7 bases at J, with 7 bases between. Germline loops: CDR1 SEHNR, CDR2 FQNEAQ (reference sequence). The length of the CDR3 is 12 residues.

The table lists this clone with a few counts. V gene TRBV29-1 combines with J gene TRBJ2-5; D is possibly TRBD2 (6 bases). Germline V gene data show CDR1 as SQVTM and CDR2 as ANQGSEA. The CDR3 extends over 13 amino acids. V gave up 8 bases and J gave up 1 base, with 14 bases separating them. CDR3 nucleotides: TGCAGCACAGGCACTAGCAGCCAAGAGACCCAGTACTTC. Translated: CSTGTSSQETQYF.

The DNA of the CDR3 is TGTGCCAGCAGCTTGTGGGGAAGACAGGGGGAGGACAATGAGCAGTTCTTC. This codes for CASSLWGRQGEDNEQFF. The rearrangement uses TRBV5-6 and TRBJ2-1, with 9 bases matching TRBD1. The CDR3 runs 17 residues. Trimming cost V 1 base and J 5 bases; bases outside gene matches: 10. Germline V gene data show CDR1 as SGHDT and CDR2 as YYEEEE. The full variable domain, rest sourced from reference TRBV5-6 and TRBJ2-1, is DAGVTQSPTHLIKTRGQQVTLRCSPKSGHDTVSWYQQALGQGPQFIFQYYEEEERQRGNFPDRFSGHQFPNYSSELNVNALLLGDSALYLCASSLWGRQGEDNEQFFGPGTRLTVL.

The chain carries TRBV4-3 and TRBJ2-7, with 13 nucleotides matching TRBD2. J lost 5 bases, V lost 4 bases, and 8 bases had no gene match. The germline V gene encodes CDR1 LGHNA and CDR2 YSLEER. This CDR3 comprises 16 residues. CDR3 loop: CASSLDLGTSGNEQYF. In DNA form, the CDR3 reads TGCGCCAGCAGCCTGGACCTCGGGACTAGCGGGAACGAGCAGTACTTC.

As DNA, the CDR3 is TGTGCCAGCAGCCGCAGCGGTCATTACTCCTACGAGCAGTACTTC. Amino acids: CASSRSGHYSYEQYF. This chain connects TRBV13 to TRBJ2-5, with D perhaps TRBD2 (5 bases). Judging by the DNA end, TRBJ2-7 fits better; the J call may be wrong. This CDR3 contains 15 residues. Germline values: CDR1 PRHDT, CDR2 FYEKMQ (reference sequence).

This chain connects TRBV7-8 to TRBJ2-7; the match to TRBD2 covers 14 bases. This CDR3 spans 19 amino acids. V lost 3 bases and J lost 1; bases outside the gene matches: 11. Germline values: CDR1 SGHVS, CDR2 FQNEAQ. CDR3 coding DNA: TGTGCCAGCAGCTTTCCGGGACTAGCGGGAGCCTGGGGTTCCTACGAGCAGTACTTC. Translating gives CASSFPGLAGAWGSYEQYF.

The V call is TRBV10-3, the J call TRBJ2-7; 13 nucleotides line up with TRBD2. J lost 7 bases, V lost 7 bases, and 10 bases had no gene match. Germline loops: CDR1 ENHRY, CDR2 SYGVKD. The CDR3 extends over 15 amino acids. This chain's CDR3 is CAIMPGTSGMGEQYF. The DNA of the CDR3 is TGTGCCATCATGCCCGGGACTAGCGGGATGGGGGAGCAGTACTTC.

The chain is built from TRBV10-3 and TRBJ2-5, with 13 positions matching TRBD2. Trimming at V came to 2 bases and at J to 5 bases, leaving 8 bases not matched to a gene. The germline CDR1 and CDR2 sequences are ENHRY and SYGVKD. This CDR3 region has 17 residues. The CDR3 reads CAISEPGTSGVGETQYF. CDR3 sequence (DNA): TGTGCCATCAGTGAGCCTGGGACTAGCGGGGTGGGGGAGACCCAGTACTTC.

This sequence joins TRBV7-8 and TRBJ2-6; TRBD1 matches 12 bases. This CDR3 region has 18 residues. Germline values: CDR1 SGHVS, CDR2 FQNEAQ. The ends lost 3 bases at V and 0 bases at J; junction bases unmatched: 3. CDR3 bases: TGTGCCAGCAGCTTGGGACAGGGGGCGAGCTCTGGGGCCAACGTCCTGACTTTC. Its protein is CASSLGQGASSGANVLTF.

This clone was found once. DNA of the CDR3: TGTGCCACCAGACGGGAAGCCAGGAGCTCCTACGAGCAGTACTTC. Protein: CATRREARSSYEQYF. V and J are TRBV15 and TRBJ2-7; perhaps TRBD2 as D (5 bases). Trimming took off 6 bases at V and 0 bases at J, with 15 bases between the two ends. Germline V gene data show CDR1 as LNHNV and CDR2 as YYDKDF (reference sequence). The CDR3 is made up of 15 amino acids.